The source of this T cell receptor beta chain is a study of CD8 T cells in Susac syndrome. The RNA, roughly 0.45 to 1 ug, was put through reverse transcription using random hexamers. TCRdb processed the immunoSEQ multiplex PCR reads anew with MiXCR; each CDR3 protein has one entry. Of fewer than 200,000 distinct CDR3 sequences listed, under 95% were seen once; the top ten hold 0.1% to 0.12%. With V trimmed by 0 bases and J by 4 bases, 8 bases remained unmatched. The CDR3 is 18 amino acids. Germline V gives CDR1 LGHDT, CDR2 YNNKEL (reference sequence). This clonotype was obtained from a human donor with Susac syndrome. The chain links TRBV3-1 to TRBJ2-3, with 12 nucleotides matching TRBD2. The sequenced sample was CD4+ T cells from PBMCs. The CDR3 sequence: CASSQDQASGGVADTQYF. The CDR3 DNA is TGTGCCAGCAGCCAAGATCAGGCTAGCGGGGGGGTAGCAGATACGCAGTATTTT.